A single T cell receptor (beta chain) is shown here with its context. Authors' analysis steps: Amplification of reference gene primers was used by the study to estimate nucleated cell counts. Sequencing used immunoSEQ multiplex PCR; TCRdb keeps in-frame clones, though not all of them. V, J and clone size derive from that table, while D and trimming were established from the DNA sequence. This table has about 370,000 clones, around 92% appearing once. The data were taken from a study of blood T cell repertoires in COVID-19. Study details: Some COVID-19 samples were acute and others convalescent; all came from the United States, Italy and Spain.

The ends were cut back, 3 bases at V and 8 bases at J, with 10 bases in the middle. There are 12 residues in the CDR3. Germline assignment: CDR1 LNHDA and CDR2 SQIVND (reference sequence). Patients in Seattle were enrolled during active infection, then followed longitudinally. This receptor was identified in a woman aged 30 to 39 with COVID-19, enrolled during active disease. The sequenced sample was peripheral blood. The chain uses TRBV19 and TRBJ1-2, with D uncertain. The CDR3 region has the DNA TGTGCCAGTAGTATCGCGGGTACAGGCTACACCTTC. This codes for CASSIAGTGYTF.